A selection of T cell receptor beta chains follows, all from one sample in a study of T cell changes during pregnancy in multiple sclerosis. Clones were read by immunoSEQ multiplex PCR, and TCRdb kept only the in-frame ones, dropping some. Of approximately 83,000 clones listed, approximately 94% are singletons. This specimen consisted of peripheral blood, obtained in the third trimester of pregnancy. The receptors stem from a female donor with multiple sclerosis, enrolled in a pregnancy study. The CDR3 runs from the conserved cysteine through the conserved F or W. Each record gives: clone size, J gene, D gene, V gene, CDR3 protein, CDR3 DNA. D genes are given only for firm matches. Clone size is not always given. Where it is, it says once, few, many or a class for expanded clones.

size: -; J: TRBJ1-5; D: -; V: TRBV15; CDR3: CATSRGRPGRPQHF; DNA: TGTGCCACCAGCAGAGGACGGCCAGGGCGGCCCCAGCATTTT
size: -; J: TRBJ2-3; D: -; V: TRBV4-1; CDR3: CASSYNTDTQYF; DNA: TGCGCCAGCAGCTACAACACAGATACGCAGTATTTT
size: -; J: TRBJ2-1; D: TRBD2; V: TRBV5-1; CDR3: CASSFGLAAYNEQFF; DNA: TGCGCCAGCAGCTTCGGACTAGCGGCCTACAATGAGCAGTTCTTC
size: -; J: TRBJ1-1; D: TRBD1; V: TRBV6-5; CDR3: CASSYPGQSNTEAFF; DNA: TGTGCCAGCAGTTACCCGGGACAGAGTAACACTGAAGCTTTCTTT
size: -; J: TRBJ2-1; D: TRBD2; V: TRBV28; CDR3: CASSLLAGELYNEQFF; DNA: TGTGCCAGCAGTCTCCTAGCGGGAGAACTCTACAATGAGCAGTTCTTC
size: -; J: TRBJ1-4; D: TRBD1; V: TRBV5-1; CDR3: CASSVTGQGSEKLFF; DNA: TGCGCCAGCAGCGTGACGGGACAGGGCAGCGAAAAACTGTTTTTT
size: -; J: TRBJ2-5; D: -; V: TRBV27; CDR3: CASSLGRPETQYF; DNA: TGTGCCAGCAGTTTGGGCCGTCCCGAGACCCAGTACTTC
size: -; J: TRBJ2-7; D: -; V: TRBV18; CDR3: CASSPWTDPSMAGEQYF; DNA: TGTGCCAGCTCACCCTGGACAGACCCTTCAATGGCTGGCGAGCAGTACTTC
size: -; J: TRBJ2-3; D: TRBD2; V: TRBV19; CDR3: CASSRGRAPPDTQYF; DNA: TGTGCCAGTTCTCGGGGGAGGGCCCCCCCAGATACGCAGTATTTT
size: -; J: TRBJ2-1; D: -; V: TRBV28; CDR3: CASSSGDEQFF; DNA: TGTGCCAGCAGTTCCGGTGATGAGCAGTTCTTC
size: -; J: TRBJ2-7; D: -; V: TRBV29-1; CDR3: CSAKERTEQYF; DNA: TGCAGCGCCAAAGAGCGGACTGAGCAGTACTTC
size: -; J: TRBJ1-1; D: -; V: TRBV9; CDR3: CASSVVPGVTEAFF; DNA: TGTGCCAGCAGCGTAGTCCCGGGTGTGACTGAAGCTTTCTTT
size: -; J: TRBJ1-1; D: -; V: TRBV27; CDR3: CASSYSPTVNTEAFF; DNA: TGTGCCAGCAGTTATTCCCCCACAGTGAACACTGAAGCTTTCTTT
size: -; J: TRBJ1-1; D: -; V: TRBV29-1; CDR3: CSVDLSGWKGLDF; DNA: TGCAGCGTTGATCTCTCAGGATGGAAGGGACTCGACTTT
size: -; J: TRBJ1-1; D: -; V: TRBV19; CDR3: CASSMAGMGTEAFF; DNA: TGTGCCAGTAGTATGGCCGGGATGGGCACTGAAGCTTTCTTT
size: -; J: TRBJ2-4; D: -; V: TRBV27; CDR3: CASSLYREHIQYF; DNA: TGTGCCAGCAGTTTGTACAGGGAACACATTCAGTACTTC
size: -; J: TRBJ2-7; D: -; V: TRBV27; CDR3: CASSSPSTGYYEQYF; DNA: TGTGCCAGCAGTTCCCCCTCGACAGGATACTACGAGCAGTACTTC
size: -; J: TRBJ2-5; D: TRBD2; V: TRBV6-5; CDR3: CASSYGTSEVGTQYF; DNA: TGTGCCAGCAGTTATGGGACTAGCGAGGTCGGGACCCAGTACTTC
size: -; J: TRBJ1-1; D: -; V: TRBV27; CDR3: CASSLSAGLNTEAFF; DNA: TGTGCCAGCAGTTTATCGGCAGGGCTGAACACTGAAGCTTTCTTT
size: -; J: TRBJ2-5; D: TRBD2; V: TRBV29-1; CDR3: CSVVSLSGIHF; DNA: TGCAGCGTTGTTTCCCTTAGCGGGATCCACTTC
size: -; J: TRBJ2-7; D: -; V: TRBV7-2; CDR3: CASSSILPSYEQYF; DNA: TGTGCCAGCAGCTCTATCTTACCGTCCTACGAGCAGTACTTC
size: -; J: TRBJ2-3; D: TRBD1; V: TRBV6-1; CDR3: CASRLRQGATDTQYF; DNA: TGTGCCAGCAGGTTGCGACAGGGGGCAACAGATACGCAGTATTTT
size: -; J: TRBJ1-2; D: -; V: TRBV4-2; CDR3: CASSQRRTELYGYTF; DNA: TGTGCCAGCAGCCAAAGGCGGACAGAGCTCTATGGCTACACCTTC
size: -; J: TRBJ1-1; D: -; V: TRBV6-5; CDR3: CASSAVSNTEAFF; DNA: TGTGCCAGCAGTGCCGTAAGCAACACTGAAGCTTTCTTT
size: -; J: TRBJ1-1; D: -; V: TRBV18; CDR3: CASSPPGELAFF; DNA: TGTGCCAGCTCACCTCCGGGGGAGTTGGCTTTCTTT
size: few; J: TRBJ2-6; D: -; V: TRBV7-9; CDR3: CASSQAGRSGANVLTF; DNA: TGTGCCAGCAGCCAGGCAGGGCGATCTGGGGCCAACGTCCTGACTTTC
size: -; J: TRBJ2-1; D: -; V: TRBV6-1; CDR3: CASSEATGSYNEQFF; DNA: TGTGCCAGCAGTGAAGCCACAGGGAGCTACAATGAGCAGTTCTTC
size: -; J: TRBJ2-3; D: -; V: TRBV13; CDR3: CASSLRLGLDTQYF; DNA: TGTGCCAGCAGCCTGCGACTGGGGCTGGATACGCAGTATTTT
size: -; J: TRBJ2-5; D: TRBD1; V: TRBV25-1; CDR3: CASSATGVQETQYF; DNA: TGTGCCAGCAGTGCGACAGGGGTCCAAGAGACCCAGTACTTC
size: -; J: TRBJ1-2; D: -; V: TRBV6-1; CDR3: CASSEEGWGTNYGYTF; DNA: TGTGCCAGCAGTGAAGAAGGTTGGGGCACCAACTATGGCTACACCTTC
size: -; J: TRBJ2-7; D: TRBD1; V: TRBV7-2; CDR3: CASSFAGGKTYEQYF; DNA: TGTGCCAGCAGTTTTGCAGGGGGAAAGACCTACGAGCAGTACTTC
size: -; J: TRBJ2-3; D: TRBD2; V: TRBV29-1; CDR3: CSVEETRGGDTQYF; DNA: TGCAGCGTTGAAGAAACCCGGGGGGGAGATACGCAGTATTTT
size: -; J: TRBJ2-1; D: -; V: TRBV6-6; CDR3: CASSYLGALMNEQFF; DNA: TGTGCCAGCAGTTATTTGGGGGCTCTGATGAATGAGCAGTTCTTC
size: -; J: TRBJ2-7; D: TRBD1; V: TRBV6-5; CDR3: CASSGGTGAYEQYF; DNA: TGTGCCAGCAGCGGCGGGACAGGGGCCTACGAGCAGTACTTC
size: once; J: TRBJ2-1; D: TRBD2; V: TRBV11-2; CDR3: CASSHLGREGDEQFF; DNA: TGTGCCAGCAGCCACCTTGGGCGGGAGGGGGATGAGCAGTTCTTC
size: -; J: TRBJ2-7; D: TRBD2; V: TRBV28; CDR3: CASIRGGFEEQYF; DNA: TGTGCCAGCATTCGGGGGGGCTTTGAGGAGCAGTACTTC
size: -; J: TRBJ1-1; D: -; V: TRBV7-6; CDR3: CASSVNRDPNTEAFF; DNA: TGTGCCAGCAGCGTCAACAGGGATCCGAACACTGAAGCTTTCTTT
size: -; J: TRBJ1-1; D: -; V: TRBV5-4; CDR3: CASSETAKLGTEAFF; DNA: TGTGCCAGCAGCGAAACAGCCAAACTCGGCACTGAAGCTTTCTTT
size: -; J: TRBJ2-7; D: -; V: TRBV11-3; CDR3: CASSLGRTSYEQYF; DNA: TGTGCCAGCAGCTTGGGGCGAACTTCCTACGAGCAGTACTTC
size: once; J: TRBJ1-3; D: -; V: TRBV28; CDR3: CASREVASGNTIYF; DNA: TGTGCCAGCAGGGAGGTCGCCTCTGGAAACACCATATATTTT
size: -; J: TRBJ2-3; D: -; V: TRBV27; CDR3: CASTPGGGDTDTQYF; DNA: TGTGCCAGCACGCCCGGAGGAGGGGACACAGATACGCAGTATTTT
size: -; J: TRBJ1-5; D: -; V: TRBV6-1; CDR3: CASWFEGVFNQPQHF; DNA: TGTGCCAGCTGGTTCGAAGGGGTCTTCAATCAGCCCCAGCATTTT
size: once; J: TRBJ2-7; D: TRBD1; V: TRBV9; CDR3: CASSPGQGASYEQYF; DNA: TGTGCCAGCAGCCCTGGACAGGGGGCCTCCTACGAGCAGTACTTC
size: -; J: TRBJ2-7; D: TRBD1; V: TRBV10-3; CDR3: CAAAGTGTDEQYF; DNA: TGTGCCGCGGCCGGGACAGGGACGGACGAGCAGTACTTC
size: -; J: TRBJ2-3; D: -; V: TRBV9; CDR3: CASCAGLASTDTQYF; DNA: TGTGCCAGCTGCGCAGGGTTGGCTAGCACAGATACGCAGTATTTT
size: -; J: TRBJ2-7; D: TRBD2; V: TRBV19; CDR3: CASSRTSGGISYEQYF; DNA: TGTGCCAGTAGTAGGACTAGCGGAGGCATCTCCTACGAGCAGTACTTC
size: -; J: TRBJ2-1; D: -; V: TRBV5-1; CDR3: CASSLVQSSYNEQFF; DNA: TGCGCCAGCAGCTTAGTTCAGTCCTCCTACAATGAGCAGTTCTTC
size: -; J: TRBJ2-7; D: -; V: TRBV5-1; CDR3: CASSLQGRPYEQYF; DNA: TGCGCCAGCAGCCTACAGGGGAGGCCCTACGAGCAGTACTTC
size: -; J: TRBJ2-7; D: -; V: TRBV20-1; CDR3: CSARVVSEQYF; DNA: TGCAGTGCTAGAGTCGTGTCCGAGCAGTACTTC
size: once; J: TRBJ2-5; D: TRBD2; V: TRBV7-2; CDR3: CASSLAGTSGRGSAETQYF; DNA: TGTGCCAGCAGCTTAGCTGGGACTAGCGGGAGAGGGTCCGCAGAGACCCAGTACTTC
size: -; J: TRBJ2-4; D: TRBD2; V: TRBV30; CDR3: CAWSLRGGADIQYF; DNA: TGTGCCTGGAGCCTCCGCGGGGGGGCTGACATTCAGTACTTC
size: -; J: TRBJ2-2; D: TRBD1; V: TRBV5-4; CDR3: CASGGQGPNTGELFF; DNA: TGTGCCAGCGGGGGACAGGGGCCGAACACCGGGGAGCTGTTTTTT
size: -; J: TRBJ1-2; D: -; V: TRBV5-1; CDR3: CASSFDGTSSYGYTF; DNA: TGCGCCAGCAGCTTCGACGGGACATCGTCCTATGGCTACACCTTC
size: -; J: TRBJ2-2; D: -; V: TRBV7-7; CDR3: CASSLYRGGELFF; DNA: TGTGCTAGCAGCTTGTACCGAGGCGGGGAGCTGTTTTTT
size: once; J: TRBJ2-1; D: -; V: TRBV30; CDR3: CAWSGGTLLREQFF; DNA: TGTGCCTGGAGTGGAGGGACTCTCCTAAGGGAGCAGTTCTTC